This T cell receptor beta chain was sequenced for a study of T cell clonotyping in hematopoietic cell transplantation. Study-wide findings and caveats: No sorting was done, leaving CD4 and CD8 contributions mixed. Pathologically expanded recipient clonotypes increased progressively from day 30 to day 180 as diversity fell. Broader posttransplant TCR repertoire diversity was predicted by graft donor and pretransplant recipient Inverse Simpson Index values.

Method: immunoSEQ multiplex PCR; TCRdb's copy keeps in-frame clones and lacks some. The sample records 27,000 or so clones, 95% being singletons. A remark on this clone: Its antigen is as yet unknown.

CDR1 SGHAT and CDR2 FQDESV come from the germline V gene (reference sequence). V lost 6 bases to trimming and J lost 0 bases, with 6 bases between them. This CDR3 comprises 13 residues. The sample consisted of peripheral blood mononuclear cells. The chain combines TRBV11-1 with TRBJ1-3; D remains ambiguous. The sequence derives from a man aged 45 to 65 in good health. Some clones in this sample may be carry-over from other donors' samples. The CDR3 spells CASRGSSGNTIYF. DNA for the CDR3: TGTGCCAGCAGAGGGAGCTCTGGAAACACCATATATTTT.